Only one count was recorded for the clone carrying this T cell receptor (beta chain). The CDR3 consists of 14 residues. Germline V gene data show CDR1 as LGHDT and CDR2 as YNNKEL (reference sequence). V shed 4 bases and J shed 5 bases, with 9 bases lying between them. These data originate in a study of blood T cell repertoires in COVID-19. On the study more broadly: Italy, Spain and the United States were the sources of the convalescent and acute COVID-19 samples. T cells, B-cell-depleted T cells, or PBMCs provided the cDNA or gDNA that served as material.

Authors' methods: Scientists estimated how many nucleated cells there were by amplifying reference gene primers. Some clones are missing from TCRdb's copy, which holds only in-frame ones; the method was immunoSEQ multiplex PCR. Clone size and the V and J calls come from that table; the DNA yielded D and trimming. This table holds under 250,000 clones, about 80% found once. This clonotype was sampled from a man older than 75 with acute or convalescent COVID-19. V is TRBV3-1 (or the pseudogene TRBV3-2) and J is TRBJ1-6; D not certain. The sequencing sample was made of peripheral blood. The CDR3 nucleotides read TGTGCCAGCAGCCGGAACAGAAATAATTCACCCCTCCACTTT. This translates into CASSRNRNNSPLHF.